The rows below give T cell receptor beta chains drawn from one sample of a study of CD8+ T cells in alopecia areata. TCRdb's table, derived via immunoSEQ multiplex PCR, lists solely in-frame clones and lacks some. The data show 180,000 or so clones, more than 45% seen once. Here the sequenced sample was CD4+ T cells sorted from blood, taken at week 24, from a patient treated with tofacitinib. Receptor source: a human donor with alopecia areata. CDR3s include the opening cysteine and the closing phenylalanine or tryptophan. Fields, in order: J gene, V gene, clone size, D gene, CDR3 protein, CDR3 DNA. D genes are given only for firm matches. Some rows have no size entry. The others give once, few or many, or a class for an expanded clone.

J gene: TRBJ1-1; V gene: TRBV29-1; clone size: -; D gene: -; CDR3 protein: CSVEGRTNTEAFF; CDR3 DNA: TGCAGCGTTGAAGGGCGCACGAACACTGAAGCTTTCTTT
J gene: TRBJ2-3; V gene: TRBV6-5; clone size: few; D gene: -; CDR3 protein: CASSLVGTDTQYF; CDR3 DNA: TGTGCCAGCAGTTTAGTTGGCACAGATACGCAGTATTTT
J gene: TRBJ2-1; V gene: TRBV18; clone size: -; D gene: TRBD1; CDR3 protein: CASSLALGTAYNEQFF; CDR3 DNA: TGTGCCAGCTCACTGGCCCTCGGGACAGCATACAATGAGCAGTTCTTC
J gene: TRBJ1-2; V gene: TRBV7-9; clone size: -; D gene: -; CDR3 protein: CASSLAQVESGYTF; CDR3 DNA: TGTGCCAGCAGCTTAGCCCAGGTCGAGTCTGGCTACACCTTC
J gene: TRBJ2-5; V gene: TRBV30; clone size: -; D gene: -; CDR3 protein: CAWSKYQETQYF; CDR3 DNA: TGTGCCTGGTCCAAGTACCAAGAGACCCAGTACTTC
J gene: TRBJ1-2; V gene: TRBV2; clone size: -; D gene: -; CDR3 protein: CASSEQGLYGYTF; CDR3 DNA: TGTGCCAGCAGTGAACAGGGGCTCTATGGCTACACCTTC
J gene: TRBJ2-7; V gene: TRBV28; clone size: -; D gene: TRBD2; CDR3 protein: CASHRGGRLNEQYF; CDR3 DNA: TGTGCCAGCCATCGGGGCGGGAGACTGAACGAGCAGTACTTC
J gene: TRBJ2-7; V gene: TRBV5-1; clone size: -; D gene: -; CDR3 protein: CASTADRTRYEQYF; CDR3 DNA: TGCGCCAGCACCGCCGATCGTACCAGGTACGAGCAGTACTTC
J gene: TRBJ2-7; V gene: TRBV6-1; clone size: -; D gene: -; CDR3 protein: CASSGGLSYEQYF; CDR3 DNA: TGTGCCAGCAGTGGGGGACTCTCCTACGAGCAGTACTTC
J gene: TRBJ2-7; V gene: TRBV29-1; clone size: -; D gene: TRBD1; CDR3 protein: CSAITGTGAYEQYF; CDR3 DNA: TGCAGCGCGATAACCGGGACAGGTGCCTACGAGCAGTACTTC
J gene: TRBJ2-2; V gene: TRBV25-1; clone size: -; D gene: -; CDR3 protein: CASSELQGGAGELFF; CDR3 DNA: TGTGCCAGCAGTGAATTACAGGGGGGGGCCGGGGAGCTGTTTTTT
J gene: TRBJ2-5; V gene: TRBV5-6; clone size: few; D gene: -; CDR3 protein: CASSLVPFGQETQYF; CDR3 DNA: TGTGCCAGCAGCTTGGTACCGTTTGGGCAAGAGACCCAGTACTTC
J gene: TRBJ1-4; V gene: TRBV19; clone size: -; D gene: -; CDR3 protein: CASSALTGGNEKLFF; CDR3 DNA: TGTGCCAGTAGTGCATTGACAGGCGGGAATGAAAAACTGTTTTTT
J gene: TRBJ2-3; V gene: TRBV28; clone size: -; D gene: TRBD2; CDR3 protein: CASRELAGGSDTQYF; CDR3 DNA: TGTGCCAGCAGGGAGCTAGCGGGAGGGTCAGATACGCAGTATTTT
J gene: TRBJ2-3; V gene: TRBV4-3; clone size: -; D gene: -; CDR3 protein: CASSQVGDTQYF; CDR3 DNA: TGCGCCAGCAGCCAAGTCGGTGATACGCAGTATTTT
J gene: TRBJ1-5; V gene: TRBV5-1; clone size: few; D gene: -; CDR3 protein: CASSLDQNQPQHF; CDR3 DNA: TGCGCCAGCAGCTTGGACCAGAATCAGCCCCAGCATTTT
J gene: TRBJ2-3; V gene: TRBV7-7; clone size: -; D gene: -; CDR3 protein: CASSLGREGTDTQYF; CDR3 DNA: TGTGCCAGCAGCTTAGGTAGGGAAGGCACAGATACGCAGTATTTT
J gene: TRBJ2-7; V gene: TRBV6-1; clone size: -; D gene: -; CDR3 protein: CAISEFRGDYEQYF; CDR3 DNA: TGTGCCATCAGTGAATTCAGGGGAGATTACGAGCAGTACTTC
J gene: TRBJ2-1; V gene: TRBV18; clone size: -; D gene: TRBD2; CDR3 protein: CASSPSGGQYNEQFF; CDR3 DNA: TGTGCCAGCTCACCGAGCGGGGGGCAATACAATGAGCAGTTCTTC
J gene: TRBJ2-1; V gene: TRBV30; clone size: -; D gene: TRBD2; CDR3 protein: CAWMAGAYNEQFF; CDR3 DNA: TGTGCCTGGATGGCGGGAGCTTACAATGAGCAGTTCTTC
J gene: TRBJ2-6; V gene: TRBV29-1; clone size: -; D gene: -; CDR3 protein: CSVPTGSGANVLTF; CDR3 DNA: TGCAGCGTGCCCACAGGCTCTGGGGCCAACGTCCTGACTTTC
J gene: TRBJ1-4; V gene: TRBV5-1; clone size: few; D gene: -; CDR3 protein: CASSPGATNEKLFF; CDR3 DNA: TGCGCCAGCAGCCCCGGGGCAACTAATGAAAAACTGTTTTTT
J gene: TRBJ2-7; V gene: TRBV7-9; clone size: few; D gene: -; CDR3 protein: CASSLVSQLGQYF; CDR3 DNA: TGTGCCAGCAGCTTAGTTTCTCAGCTGGGGCAGTACTTC
J gene: TRBJ2-7; V gene: TRBV5-1; clone size: -; D gene: TRBD1; CDR3 protein: CASSQTGDYEQYF; CDR3 DNA: TGCGCCAGCAGCCAGACAGGGGACTACGAGCAGTACTTC